Listed here are 18 T cell receptor beta chains from one sample, sequenced in a study of shared clonotypes between healthy human individuals. Produced via immunoSEQ multiplex PCR; TCRdb's table is partial and in-frame only. The table lists 650,000 to 700,000 clones, 90% of them singletons. Sequenced input: memory CD8+ T cells from PBMCs. Subset reported: CD45RO+ cells pooled with CCR7-negative TemRA cells. The receptors were gathered from a man aged 18 to 30 in good health. Some clones in this sample may be carry-over from other donors' samples.

The chain combines TRBV2 with TRBJ1-1; the D gene is possibly TRBD1 (5 bases). V was cut by 1 base and J by 4 bases, with 13 bases left in between. This CDR3 has 15 residues. Germline-derived CDR1 and CDR2 are SNHLY and FYNNEI. The CDR3 coding sequence is TGTGCCAGCAGTGAAGGCGGGGGTGGTAGCACTGAAGCTTTCTTT. The encoded protein is CASSEGGGGSTEAFF.

This CDR3 is CASSGSQRSSYNEQFF. In DNA, the CDR3 is TGTGCCAGCAGCGGATCTCAACGTAGCTCCTACAATGAGCAGTTCTTC. The J gene is TRBJ2-1, the V gene TRBV9; no clear D gene. Trimming took off 3 bases at V and 0 bases at J, with 13 bases between the two ends. In germline, CDR1 is SGDLS, CDR2 YYNGEE. The CDR3 spans 16 residues.

This rearrangement joins TRBV5-4 to TRBJ2-2; a possible D gene is TRBD2 (5 bases). This CDR3 is built from 17 residues. Germline V gene sequence: CDR1 SGHNT, CDR2 YYREEE (reference sequence). The germline V and J ends were trimmed by 3 bases and 1 base, with 16 bases remaining between them. As DNA, the CDR3 is TGTGCCAGCAGCTCGAGTAGGGAGCTACGGAACACCGGGGAGCTGTTTTTT. It codes for CASSSSRELRNTGELFF.

This rearrangement joins TRBV5-4 to TRBJ2-7; D remains unclear. Trimming left V 0 bases short and J 3 bases short, with 7 bases between. This CDR3 has 13 amino acids. Looked up from germline, CDR1 is SGHNT and CDR2 is YYREEE (reference sequence). The CDR3 is CASSLGVYYEQYF. The CDR3 nucleotides are TGTGCCAGCAGCTTGGGGGTGTACTACGAGCAGTACTTC.

The rearrangement joins TRBV12-5 to TRBJ2-1; a possible D gene is TRBD1 (6 bases). Germline V gene data show CDR1 as LGHNT and CDR2 as FRNRAP. The CDR3 runs 17 residues. The V gene lost 8 bases and the J gene lost 1 base, with 21 bases spanning the gap. In nucleotides, the CDR3 is TGTGCTAGTTGGGGCGGAGAGGGGGTGAGGTCCTACAATGAGCAGTTCTTC. This gives the protein CASWGGEGVRSYNEQFF.

This clone was seen once. The rearrangement joins TRBV29-1 to TRBJ2-1; D perhaps matches TRBD2 (5 bases). Germline CDR1 SQVTM, CDR2 ANQGSEA. This CDR3 spans 15 amino acids. V lost 7 bases and J lost 0, with 16 bases in between. The CDR3 DNA reads as TGCAGCGCGGAGGAGGCAGCACCCTCCTACAATGAGCAGTTCTTC. Its translation: CSAEEAAPSYNEQFF.

The rearrangement links TRBV14 to TRBJ2-7; 9 nucleotides agree with TRBD2. V gave up 2 bases and J gave up 0 bases; unmatched junction bases: 5. Germline-derived CDR1 and CDR2 are SGHDN and FVKESK. The CDR3 spans 16 residues. CDR3: CASSQSRSGGSYEQYF. The DNA for the CDR3 is TGTGCCAGCAGCCAATCACGTAGCGGGGGCTCCTACGAGCAGTACTTC.

The chain couples TRBV29-1 to TRBJ2-1; D remains unclear. The CDR3 has 16 amino acids. V was clipped by 1 base and J by 1 base, with 14 bases between them. Germline assignment: CDR1 SQVTM and CDR2 ANQGSEA. The DNA for the CDR3 is TGCAGCGTTGAAGGGGCCGTCATGCGTTCCTACAATGAGCAGTTCTTC. Its protein product is CSVEGAVMRSYNEQFF.

On this clone: Relative to the germline gene, one junction end is altered; a read error may explain this. The J gene is TRBJ2-1, the V gene TRBV14; no firm D call. CDR1 SGHDN and CDR2 FVKESK come from the germline V gene. The CDR3 covers 16 residues. The CDR3 DNA sequence: TGTGCCAGCAGCGAAGACCGGATAAGCTCCTACAATGAGCAGTTCTTC. This translates into CASSEDRISSYNEQFF.

V usage is TRBV6-5 and J usage is TRBJ1-1; D is perhaps TRBD1 (5 bases). Deletions cut 7 bases from V and 1 base from J, with 10 bases between. CDR1 is MNHEY and CDR2 is SVGAGI in the germline V gene. The CDR3 spans 13 residues. CDR3 sequence: CASKTEPNTEAFF. The CDR3 DNA reads as TGTGCCAGCAAGACAGAACCGAACACTGAAGCTTTCTTT.

In this sample, this clone turned up once. J is TRBJ2-1 and V is TRBV29-1, with D unclear. The CDR3 contains 10 residues. Germline loops: CDR1 SQVTM, CDR2 ANQGSEA. V was clipped by 5 bases and J by 9 bases, with 8 bases between them. DNA for the CDR3: TGCAGCGTTCGGAGCGCTGAGCAGTTCTTC. Translated, it gives CSVRSAEQFF.

CDR3 nucleotide sequence: TGTGCCAGCAGTGTAGACCTAGCGGGAGTATCTGAGCAGTTCTTC. Translating it yields CASSVDLAGVSEQFF. The V and J genes are TRBV6-5 and TRBJ2-1, with 10 bases lining up with TRBD2. Germline CDR1 is MNHEY and CDR2 is SVGAGI. V was pared by 5 bases and J by 9 bases, with 10 bases of the junction left unmatched. This CDR3 is 15 amino acids long.

The V call is TRBV4-2, the J call TRBJ2-2; a weak D match, TRBD2 (6 bases). Trimming removed 4 bases at V and 2 bases at J, with 17 bases between. The CDR3 sequence is 17 residues long. Per the germline V gene, CDR1 is LGHNA and CDR2 is YNFKEQ. The CDR3 DNA is TGTGCCAGCAGCCCCCGGGAGCGCGGGGCAAACACCGGGGAGCTGTTTTTT. Its translation: CASSPRERGANTGELFF.

The genes are TRBV28 and TRBJ1-6, with D tentatively TRBD1 (6 bases). The germline V gene encodes CDR1 MDHEN and CDR2 SYDVKM. This CDR3 has 15 residues. Trimming stripped 7 bases from V and 7 bases from J, with 17 bases between. The CDR3 DNA reads TGTGCCAGCACCCCAGGACAGCCTTTGAATTCACCCCTCCACTTT. Translated: CASTPGQPLNSPLHF.

The chain uses TRBV28 and TRBJ1-2; 8 positions agree with TRBD1. V trimming: 5 bases; J trimming: 4 bases; junction bases outside the gene matches: 15. The CDR3 length is 17 residues. Germline V gene sequence: CDR1 MDHEN, CDR2 SYDVKM. The CDR3 sequence: CASSVYPVDRAFYGYTF. CDR3 nucleotide sequence: TGTGCCAGCAGTGTATATCCCGTGGACAGGGCCTTCTATGGCTACACCTTC.

The CDR3 sequence is CASSLGLGLAYEQYF. The CDR3 bases are TGTGCCAGCAGTTTAGGTCTGGGGCTAGCCTACGAGCAGTACTTC. The gene calls are TRBV27 and TRBJ2-7; D may be TRBD1 (5 bases). V shed 2 bases and J shed 2 bases, with 13 bases lying between them. The CDR3 contains 15 residues. The V gene's germline CDR1 is MNHEY and CDR2 SMNVEV (reference sequence).

The chain joins TRBV9 to TRBJ2-2; unclear D gene. Germline CDR1 and CDR2: SGDLS and YYNGEE. The CDR3 loop spans 16 amino acids. V was trimmed by 4 bases and J by 2 bases, leaving 15 bases between them. CDR3 bases: TGTGCCAGCAGCCTTTCCCTCAACATAAACACCGGGGAGCTGTTTTTT. Amino acid sequence: CASSLSLNINTGELFF.

The chain links TRBV7-9 to TRBJ2-7, with unresolved D. The CDR3 is made up of 14 amino acids. Germline V gene data show CDR1 as SEHNR and CDR2 as FQNEAQ (reference sequence). Between the trimmed V and J ends, which lost 4 bases and 7 bases, there was a span of 17 bases. CDR3 nucleotide sequence: TGTGCCAGCAGCTCATCCGCTCTAACCTGGGAGCAGTACTTC. This sequence encodes CASSSSALTWEQYF.